Detailed here is one T cell receptor (beta chain). Its target is unknown. The data stem from a study of post-analysis software for immune sequencing data. Study in general: Patients with relapsing-remitting, secondary progressive and progressive-relapsing multiple sclerosis courses were all represented.

cDNA libraries of TCR beta carried unique molecular identifiers. There were about 0.85 to 11 million T cells, and 400,000 to 650,000 cDNA molecules came from them. MiXCR was run by TCRdb on the PCR reads, yielding one entry per CDR3 protein. The data contain about 540,000 distinct CDR3 sequences, around 31% of them singletons. Broader study findings: A significant reduction in normalized Chao1 diversity was observed in multiple sclerosis patients versus controls. Those samples that were prepared in the same batch co-clustered strongly by F measure. A handful of TRBV segments (TRBV5-6, TRBV5-1 and TRBV20-1 among them) occurred more frequently in patients than in controls.

Germline V gives CDR1 SGHRS, CDR2 YFSETQ. Trimming shortened V by 4 bases and J by 6 bases, and 11 bases separated the two germline ends. The CDR3 length is 13 residues. The TCR sequence derives from a girl younger than 18 with multiple sclerosis. The specimen was blood. This chain connects TRBV5-1 to TRBJ1-5, with D tentatively TRBD1 (5 bases). The CDR3 region has the DNA TGCGCCAGCAGCCCGGTCGGGGGTCAGCCCCAGCATTTT. Translated, it gives CASSPVGGQPQHF.